What follows are 30 T cell receptor beta chains derived from one specimen sequenced in a study of shared clonotypes between healthy human individuals. Measured with immunoSEQ multiplex PCR; TCRdb has only the in-frame clones, and not every one. This sample has roughly 700,000 clones; 74% occur once, and the top ten carry about 1.7%. Sample: memory CD4+ T cells sorted from blood. Subset specified: CD45RA-negative fraction. These receptors originate from a woman aged 25 to 39 in good health.

The rearrangement uses TRBV6-6 and TRBJ2-5, with TRBD1 matching 7 bases. This CDR3 spans 13 amino acids. J was trimmed by 3 bases and V by 2 bases; bases with no gene match: 0. The germline V gene encodes CDR1 MNHNY and CDR2 SVGAGI (reference sequence). The CDR3: CASSYDREETQYF. CDR3 sequence (DNA): TGTGCCAGCAGTTACGACAGGGAAGAGACCCAGTACTTC.

The chain combines TRBV28 with TRBJ1-2; D remains unclear. CDR1 is MDHEN and CDR2 is SYDVKM in the germline V gene. This CDR3 has 12 amino acids. V shed 6 bases and J shed 2 bases, with 7 bases lying between them. Here the CDR3 DNA reads TGTGCCAGCAGGGATTGGAACTATGGCTACACCTTC. It is translated as CASRDWNYGYTF.

The rearrangement joins TRBV6-5 to TRBJ1-5; D is unclear. The CDR3 runs to 14 residues. Trimming pared 5 bases from V and 0 bases from J, leaving 8 bases between. Germline V gene data show CDR1 as MNHEY and CDR2 as SVGAGI. CDR3 DNA: TGTGCCAGCAGTGCTTCGGATAGCAATCAGCCCCAGCATTTT. It is translated as CASSASDSNQPQHF.

Only a few counts were recorded for this clone. The chain recombines TRBV19 with TRBJ1-5; D is possibly TRBD1 (6 bases). There are 13 residues in the CDR3. The germline CDR1 and CDR2 sequences are LNHDA and SQIVND (reference sequence). The V and J ends lost 7 bases and 3 bases respectively, with 10 bases between them. CDR3 loop: CASNRVYNQPQHF. In nucleotides, the CDR3 is TGTGCCAGTAACAGGGTCTACAATCAGCCCCAGCATTTT.

At least ten counts were recorded for this clone. V and J are TRBV5-1 and TRBJ2-7; a possible D gene is TRBD2 (6 bases). The length of the CDR3 is 15 residues. The ends were cut back, 4 bases at V and 3 bases at J, with 17 bases in the middle. Germline CDR1 reads SGHRS; CDR2 reads YFSETQ. CDR3 sequence reads: CASSRPEQGGYEQYF. DNA of the CDR3: TGCGCCAGCAGCCGCCCGGAGCAGGGAGGCTACGAGCAGTACTTC.

This clone was seen only a few times. The rearrangement links TRBV11-1 to TRBJ2-3; no firm D call. Trimming cost V 3 bases and J 0 bases, with 7 bases left between them. Germline CDR1 reads SGHAT; CDR2 reads FQDESV (reference sequence). This CDR3 has 14 residues. The DNA of the CDR3 is TGTGCCAGCAGCTTCCGGGCTAGCACAGATACGCAGTATTTT. It is translated as CASSFRASTDTQYF.

This chain joins TRBV4-1 and TRBJ1-5; perhaps TRBD1 as D (5 bases). Germline lookup yields CDR1 MGHRA and CDR2 YSYEKL. Trimming pared 4 bases from V and 4 bases from J, leaving 11 bases between. The CDR3 totals 14 residues. The CDR3 spells CASSLPDTNQPQHF. In DNA, the CDR3 is TGCGCCAGCAGCCTACCGGACACTAATCAGCCCCAGCATTTT.

The chain employs TRBV12-5 and TRBJ2-1; tentative D call: TRBD2 (7 bases). The V end was cut by 7 bases, the J end by 8 bases, with 12 bases between. This CDR3 contains 12 residues. Germline CDR1 and CDR2: LGHNT and FRNRAP. CDR3 nucleotides: TGTGCTAGTGCCCTAGGGGGGGATGAGCAGTTCTTC. This gives the protein CASALGGDEQFF.

This clone has a single count. In DNA, the CDR3 is TGTGCCAGCAGCTTAGATTTGAATAACGAGCAGTACTTC. Its translation: CASSLDLNNEQYF. The chain recombines TRBV11-2 with TRBJ2-7; unclear D gene. Between the trimmed V and J ends, which lost 0 bases and 5 bases, there was a span of 8 bases. The CDR3 covers 13 residues. Germline values: CDR1 SGHAT, CDR2 FQNNGV.

The genes are TRBV19 and TRBJ1-4, with 9 bases aligning to TRBD1. Germline V gene sequence: CDR1 LNHDA, CDR2 SQIVND (reference sequence). This CDR3 spans 16 amino acids. After removal of 0 bases from V and 8 bases from J, the junction contained 7 bases not matched to a gene. CDR3 bases: TGTGCCAGTAGTATAGACACCGGGACAGGGCAGGAAAAACTGTTTTTT. It codes for CASSIDTGTGQEKLFF. The whole variable domain, filled in from reference TRBV19 and TRBJ1-4, reads DGGITQSPKYLFRKEGQNVTLSCEQNLNHDAMYWYRQDPGQGLRLIYYSQIVNDFQKGDIAEGYSVSREKKESFPLTVTSAQKNPTAFYLCASSIDTGTGQEKLFFGSGTQLSVL.

This clone was seen a few times. The chain couples TRBV29-1 to TRBJ1-1; tentative D call: TRBD1 (6 bases). The CDR3 extends over 13 amino acids. Trimming removed 3 bases at V and 1 base at J, with 9 bases between. Germline V gives CDR1 SQVTM, CDR2 ANQGSEA. The CDR3 nucleotides are TGCAGCGTTGAGCAGGGGACGAACACTGAAGCTTTCTTT. It translates to CSVEQGTNTEAFF.

This clone was seen more than once but under ten times. The chain has TRBV5-8 and TRBJ2-7; D call uncertain. Trimming pared 2 bases from V and 3 bases from J, leaving 3 bases between. The CDR3 contains 11 residues. CDR1 is SGHTS and CDR2 is YDEGEE in the germline V gene. CDR3 in amino acids: CASSFLYEQYF. The CDR3 bases are TGTGCCAGCAGCTTTCTCTACGAGCAGTACTTC. The variable domain in full, completed from reference TRBV5-8 and TRBJ2-7, reads EAGVTQSPTHLIKTRGQQATLRCSPISGHTSVYWYQQALGLGLQFLLWYDEGEERNRGNFPPRFSGRQFPNYSSELNVNALELEDSALYLCASSFLYEQYFGPGTRLTVT.

The chain employs TRBV7-9 and TRBJ2-5; perhaps TRBD1 as D (5 bases). Germline V gives CDR1 SEHNR, CDR2 FQNEAQ (reference sequence). The CDR3 length is 12 residues. The V and J ends lost 7 bases and 5 bases respectively, with 11 bases between them. The CDR3 nucleotides read TGTGCCAGCAATCACCAGGGTGAGACCCAGTACTTC. This sequence encodes CASNHQGETQYF.

This rearrangement joins TRBV5-4 to TRBJ2-7, with 10 bases fitting TRBD2. The junction had 5 bases not matched to a gene; V was cut back by 4 bases and J by 1 base. The CDR3 contains 15 residues. CDR1 and CDR2 (germline): SGHNT, YYREEE (reference sequence). Here the CDR3 DNA reads TGTGCCAGCAGCACCATAGCGGGAGGATCCTACGAGCAGTACTTC. Translated: CASSTIAGGSYEQYF.

The chain couples TRBV2 to TRBJ2-7; 10 positions agree with TRBD1. Germline loops: CDR1 SNHLY, CDR2 FYNNEI. The V and J ends lost 4 bases and 3 bases, in that order; junction bases with no gene match: 9. This CDR3 spans 16 amino acids. The chain's CDR3 is CASSADRGTMNYEQYF. CDR3 nucleotides: TGTGCCAGCAGTGCGGACAGGGGGACAATGAACTACGAGCAGTACTTC. The full variable domain, rest sourced from reference TRBV2 and TRBJ2-7, is EPEVTQTPSHQVTQMGQEVILRCVPISNHLYFYWYRQILGQKVEFLVSFYNNEISEKSEIFDDQFSVERPDGSNFTLKIRSTKLEDSAMYFCASSADRGTMNYEQYFGPGTRLTVT.

V and J are TRBV4-2 and TRBJ2-3, with a possible D match to TRBD2 (5 bases). Trimming removed 2 bases at V and 2 bases at J, with 14 bases between. The germline V gene encodes CDR1 LGHNA and CDR2 YNFKEQ. The CDR3 length is 16 residues. CDR3 sequence (DNA): TGTGCCAGCAGCCAACTCGGGATCCGACCCACAGATACGCAGTATTTT. Translating it yields CASSQLGIRPTDTQYF.

The V and J genes are TRBV11-2 and TRBJ1-3; D might be TRBD1 (5 bases). The CDR3 spans 15 residues. Trimming removed 5 bases at V and 4 bases at J, with 15 bases between. Germline loops: CDR1 SGHAT, CDR2 FQNNGV. CDR3 sequence: CASSTRPGLGNTIYF. The CDR3 bases are TGTGCCAGCAGCACCCGACCAGGGTTGGGAAACACCATATATTTT.

For this clone: Other nucleotide sequences from this sample produce the same CDR3. The chain recombines TRBV20-1 with TRBJ1-1; 7 nucleotides align to TRBD1. The CDR3 is 11 residues long. From germline, CDR1 is DFQATT and CDR2 SNEGSKA (reference sequence). V gave up 5 bases and J gave up 4 bases; unmatched junction bases: 1. In DNA form, the CDR3 reads TGCAGTGCTTCAGGGGGCACTGAAGCTTTCTTT. Its protein is CSASGGTEAFF.

This chain uses TRBV25-1 with TRBJ2-5, with 12 positions matching TRBD2. The CDR3 runs 15 residues. Germline V gene sequence: CDR1 MGHDK, CDR2 SYGVNS. Trimming at V came to 3 bases and at J to 2 bases, leaving 1 base not matched to a gene. The CDR3 nucleotides read TGTGCCAGCAGTGATCTAGCGGGAGGGCAAGAGACCCAGTACTTC. Its translation is CASSDLAGGQETQYF.

This clone was seen just once. The rearrangement joins TRBV7-9 to TRBJ2-3, with D perhaps TRBD2 (5 bases). The germline V gene encodes CDR1 SEHNR and CDR2 FQNEAQ (reference sequence). Trimming took off 7 bases at V and 6 bases at J, with 11 bases between the two ends. This CDR3 has 12 amino acids. CDR3 in amino acids: CASMGSTDTQYF. The CDR3 region has the DNA TGTGCCAGCATGGGGAGTACGGATACGCAGTATTTT.

The chain combines TRBV6-5 with TRBJ2-2; no firm D call. The germline V and J ends were trimmed by 5 bases and 5 bases, with 15 bases remaining between them. The V gene's germline CDR1 is MNHEY and CDR2 SVGAGI. CDR3 length: 15 amino acids. CDR3 loop: CASSPAAVGTGELFF. The CDR3 DNA reads TGTGCCAGCAGTCCCGCCGCCGTGGGAACCGGGGAGCTGTTTTTT.

This clone was observed a few times. This specimen includes other DNA sequences encoding the same CDR3. This chain links TRBV29-1 with TRBJ2-5; tentatively, D is TRBD1 (5 bases). The CDR3 sequence is 12 residues long. Trimming left V 3 bases short and J 5 bases short, with 10 bases between. In germline, CDR1 is SQVTM, CDR2 ANQGSEA. CDR3: CSVDQGVETQYF. The CDR3 bases are TGCAGCGTTGATCAGGGCGTGGAGACCCAGTACTTC.

In its sample, this clone was seen a few times. This chain links TRBV5-1 with TRBJ2-1, with D unclear. V was shortened by 0 bases and J by 8 bases, with 6 bases between the two germline ends. This CDR3 comprises 12 residues. Looked up from germline, CDR1 is SGHRS and CDR2 is YFSETQ. The CDR3 region has the DNA TGCGCCAGCAGCTTGGATGTTCATGAGCAGTTCTTC. Translated, it gives CASSLDVHEQFF.

The chain recombines TRBV5-1 with TRBJ2-5; D not certain. The V end lost 6 bases, the J end lost 1 base, and 13 bases lay between the germline ends. The CDR3 is 14 amino acids. Per the germline V gene, CDR1 is SGHRS and CDR2 is YFSETQ. CDR3 bases: TGCGCCAGCACCAAGACCGCGTTCCAAGAGACCCAGTACTTC. Amino acids: CASTKTAFQETQYF. The variable domain in full, with the rest retrieved from reference TRBV5-1 and TRBJ2-5, is KAGVTQTPRYLIKTRGQQVTLSCSPISGHRSVSWYQQTPGQGLQFLFEYFSETQRNKGNFPGRFSGRQFSNSRSEMNVSTLELGDSALYLCASTKTAFQETQYFGPGTRLLVL.

This sequence joins TRBV28 and TRBJ1-3; D gene uncertain. Trimming removed 3 bases from V and 3 bases from J, with 6 bases in between. This CDR3 region has 13 residues. From germline, CDR1 is MDHEN and CDR2 SYDVKM. The CDR3: CASSLGFGNTIYF. CDR3 DNA: TGTGCCAGCAGTTTGGGATTTGGAAACACCATATATTTT.

The V gene is TRBV29-1, the J gene TRBJ2-3, with 8 positions matching TRBD2. Germline-derived CDR1 and CDR2 are SQVTM and ANQGSEA. Trimming at V came to 8 bases and at J to 1 base, leaving 11 bases not matched to a gene. The CDR3 is 15 residues long. This CDR3 reads CSTAGRGVGTDTQYF. CDR3 nucleotides: TGCAGCACGGCCGGGAGGGGTGTAGGCACAGATACGCAGTATTTT.

V gene TRBV28 combines with J gene TRBJ2-7; D perhaps matches TRBD2 (5 bases). The germline V and J ends were trimmed by 7 bases and 4 bases, with 14 bases remaining between them. CDR1 MDHEN and CDR2 SYDVKM come from the germline V gene. The CDR3 loop spans 13 amino acids. In DNA form, the CDR3 reads TGTGCCAGCACGGATGACGGGGTTTACGAGCAGTACTTC. It yields the protein CASTDDGVYEQYF.

The chain links TRBV7-9 to TRBJ1-6; the match to TRBD1 covers 7 bases. The CDR3 runs to 14 residues. V was pared by 2 bases and J by 9 bases, with 4 bases of the junction left unmatched. Per the germline V gene, CDR1 is SEHNR and CDR2 is FQNEAQ (reference sequence). In DNA, the CDR3 is TGTGCCAGCAGCTTACGTGACAGGGTTTCACCCCTCCACTTT. Its protein is CASSLRDRVSPLHF.

The CDR3 reads CASTLFTSQETQYF. In DNA form, the CDR3 reads TGTGCCAGCACCCTATTCACCTCCCAAGAGACCCAGTACTTC. The chain employs TRBV5-8 and TRBJ2-5; no clear D gene. The germline V gene encodes CDR1 SGHTS and CDR2 YDEGEE. V lost 6 bases and J lost 1, with 13 bases in between. The CDR3 extends over 14 amino acids.

The DNA for the CDR3 is TGTGCCAGCACCTCCTCGGACAGGGGCTACAATGAGCAGTTCTTC. Its protein product is CASTSSDRGYNEQFF. The rearrangement uses TRBV6-1 and TRBJ2-1, with 9 bases that match TRBD1. CDR3 size: 15 residues. Germline lookup yields CDR1 MNHNS and CDR2 SASEGT. V lost 7 bases and J lost 3; bases outside the gene matches: 7.